The 6 T cell receptor beta chains below come from one sample, sequenced in a study of OX40 agonist ivuxolimab in advanced cancers. Preparation of the library involved the immunoSEQ multiplex PCR assay. TCRdb limited this immuneACCESS table to in-frame rearrangements with V and J called. A share of clones is missing; checked studies link under half to unresolved V genes, and the rest is unexplained. The sample has tens of thousands of clones on record, around 85% of them singletons. 2% to 2.5% of the sample is held by the ten biggest clonotypes. The material sequenced was CD4+ or CD8+ T cells sorted from blood, taken in a trial of the OX40 agonist ivuxolimab. These receptors were collected from an adult with an advanced solid tumor such as melanoma, head and neck, liver or kidney cancer.

The chain employs TRBV30 and TRBJ2-2; D unresolved. CDR1 and CDR2 (germline): GTSNPN, SVGIG (reference sequence). The ends were cut back, 0 bases at V and 1 base at J, with 6 bases in the middle. The CDR3 is 14 residues long. The CDR3, as DNA: TGTGCCTGGAGTGTGGCAGTGAACACCGGGGAGCTGTTTTTT. Translated: CAWSVAVNTGELFF.

The rearrangement uses TRBV20-1 and TRBJ1-1; D gene unclear. Germline-derived CDR1 and CDR2 are DFQATT and SNEGSKA (reference sequence). Trimming cost V 8 bases and J 4 bases, with 11 bases left between them. The length of the CDR3 is 11 residues. CDR3 loop: CSPFWGTEAFF. The CDR3 DNA follows: TGCAGTCCTTTCTGGGGCACTGAAGCTTTCTTT.

J is TRBJ1-5 and V is TRBV7-2, with D uncertain. V was cut by 4 bases and J by 7 bases, with 17 bases left in between. Germline CDR1 SGHTA, CDR2 FQGNSA. CDR3 size: 15 residues. The CDR3 reads CASSSTGPAGQPQHF. The CDR3 DNA follows: TGTGCCAGCAGCTCTACCGGGCCCGCGGGGCAGCCCCAGCATTTT.

This chain connects TRBV29-1 to TRBJ2-1; 10 positions agree with TRBD2. The CDR3 is 14 amino acids. Germline CDR1 SQVTM, CDR2 ANQGSEA. The trim removed 4 bases at V and 8 bases at J, leaving 8 bases unmatched. The CDR3 nucleotides read TGCAGCGTTGGTAGCGGGGGGTATTGGGATGAGCAGTTCTTC. Amino acid sequence: CSVGSGGYWDEQFF.

The chain employs TRBV7-9 and TRBJ1-1; 7 bases are a match to TRBD1. The CDR3 runs 17 residues. Germline lookup yields CDR1 SEHNR and CDR2 FQNEAQ (reference sequence). Trimming cost V 4 bases and J 1 base; bases outside gene matches: 12. In DNA form, the CDR3 reads TGTGCCAGCAGCTCTATACAGGGGACGGTCAGGAACACTGAAGCTTTCTTT. Its protein is CASSSIQGTVRNTEAFF.

The rearrangement links TRBV6-4 to TRBJ2-3; D may be TRBD2 (5 bases). From germline, CDR1 is MRHNA and CDR2 SNTAGT. This CDR3 comprises 15 residues. V dropped 2 bases and J dropped 5 bases, with 14 bases sitting between them. CDR3 region: CASSDGEKGGDTQYF. DNA of the CDR3: TGTGCCAGCAGTGACGGGGAGAAGGGCGGAGATACGCAGTATTTT.